Each of the 4 T cell receptor beta chains below was sequenced from the same sample in a study of blood T cell repertoires in COVID-19. The table came from immunoSEQ multiplex PCR; TCRdb's copy has only in-frame clones and leaves some out. The data contain approximately 110,000 clones, about 82% of them seen just once; the ten biggest clones take up over 4.5%. The sequencing sample was made of peripheral blood. The receptors originated from a human donor in a cohort sampled during active COVID-19.

This chain connects TRBV18 to TRBJ2-7, with D perhaps matching TRBD1 (6 bases). V lost 1 base and J 3 bases, leaving 19 bases between the germline ends. CDR3 length equals 17 residues. Germline-derived CDR1 and CDR2 are KGHSH and LQKENI. The CDR3 reads CASSPLLVQGRDYEQYF. The CDR3 DNA follows: TGTGCCAGCTCACCACTACTAGTTCAGGGGAGAGACTACGAGCAGTACTTC.

This rearrangement joins TRBV19 to TRBJ1-5, with TRBD1 identical over 9 bases. There are 14 residues in the CDR3. V shed 4 bases, J shed 7 bases, and the junction held 5 bases outside the gene matches. Germline values: CDR1 LNHDA, CDR2 SQIVND (reference sequence). CDR3 DNA sequence: TGTGCCAGTAGTACCACAGGGGGCCGGCAGCCCCAGCATTTT. Its translation: CASSTTGGRQPQHF.

The chain uses TRBV6-6 and TRBJ1-4; 7 positions agree with TRBD1. This CDR3 has 12 amino acids. With 4 bases clipped from V and 8 bases from J, the junction kept 1 base outside the gene matches. The germline V gene encodes CDR1 MNHNY and CDR2 SVGAGI (reference sequence). The CDR3 DNA sequence: TGTGCCAGCAGTTCGGACAGGGAAAAACTGTTTTTT. It codes for CASSSDREKLFF.

The chain joins TRBV5-4 to TRBJ1-6; possible D gene TRBD1, 5 bases. The CDR3 spans 14 residues. V dropped 4 bases and J dropped 7 bases, with 12 bases sitting between them. CDR1 is SGHNT and CDR2 is YYREEE in the germline V gene (reference sequence). The CDR3 protein is CASSNWDSNSPLHF. DNA for the CDR3: TGTGCCAGCAGCAATTGGGACTCCAATTCACCCCTCCACTTT.